This TCR beta chain was recorded in a study of PD-1 blockade in classical Hodgkin lymphoma. Regarding the study as a whole: Later analyses included only patients treated at least 1 year post-ASCT. Repertoire difference causes, possibly disease activity or prior therapy, remain undefined.

Documented time point: cycle 4 day 1 (C4D1), after more than five weeks of nivolumab. Every single patient, without exception, relapsed after autologous stem cell transplantation, and brentuximab vedotin exposure varied. A note on this clone: Its matching antigen is unknown.

Libraries were prepared by immunoSEQ multiplex PCR; TCRdb keeps only in-frame clonotypes and omits some of them. The sample contains some 90,000 clones, around 80% of which appear only once. The sample was peripheral blood mononuclear cells (PBMCs), taken before the fourth cycle of nivolumab. The receptor comes from a human donor with classical Hodgkin lymphoma.

CDR3 residues: CASSPRDRVMYEQYF. The CDR3 nucleotides are TGTGCCAGCAGTCCCCGGGACAGGGTTATGTACGAGCAGTACTTC. The chain couples TRBV27 to TRBJ2-7; 9 nucleotides align to TRBD1. Germline V lookup: CDR1 MNHEY, CDR2 SMNVEV (reference sequence). With 5 bases clipped from V and 4 bases from J, the junction kept 9 bases outside the gene matches. The CDR3 sequence is 15 residues long.